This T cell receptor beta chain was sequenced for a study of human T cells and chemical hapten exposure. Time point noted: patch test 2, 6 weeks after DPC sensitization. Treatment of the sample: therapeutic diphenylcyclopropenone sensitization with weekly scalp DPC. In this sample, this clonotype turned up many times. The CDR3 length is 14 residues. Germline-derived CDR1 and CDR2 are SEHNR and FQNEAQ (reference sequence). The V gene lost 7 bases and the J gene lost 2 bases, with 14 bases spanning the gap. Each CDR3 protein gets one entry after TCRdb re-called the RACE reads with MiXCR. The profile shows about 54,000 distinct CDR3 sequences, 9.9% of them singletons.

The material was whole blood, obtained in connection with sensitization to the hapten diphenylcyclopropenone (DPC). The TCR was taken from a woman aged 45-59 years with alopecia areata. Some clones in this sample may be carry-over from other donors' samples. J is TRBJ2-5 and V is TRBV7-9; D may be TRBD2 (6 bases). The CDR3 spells CASTSGTVQETQYF. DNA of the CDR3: TGTGCCAGCACCTCCGGGACTGTGCAAGAGACCCAGTACTTC. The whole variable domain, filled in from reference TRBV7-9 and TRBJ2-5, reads DTGVSQNPRHKITKRGQNVTFRCDPISEHNRLYWYRQTLGQGPEFLTYFQNEAQLEKSRLLSDRFSAERPKGSFSTLEIQRTEQGDSAMYLCASTSGTVQETQYFGPGTRLLVL.